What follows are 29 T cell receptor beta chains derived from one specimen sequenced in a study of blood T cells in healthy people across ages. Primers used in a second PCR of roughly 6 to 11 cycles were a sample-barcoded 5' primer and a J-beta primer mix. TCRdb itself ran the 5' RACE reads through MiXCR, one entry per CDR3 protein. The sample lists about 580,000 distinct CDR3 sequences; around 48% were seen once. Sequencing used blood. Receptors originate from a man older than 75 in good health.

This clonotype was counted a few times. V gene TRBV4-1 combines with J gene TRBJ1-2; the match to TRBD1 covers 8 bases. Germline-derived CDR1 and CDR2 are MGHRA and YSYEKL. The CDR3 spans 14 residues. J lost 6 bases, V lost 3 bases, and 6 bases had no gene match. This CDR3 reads CASSQAGGLDGYTF. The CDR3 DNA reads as TGCGCCAGCAGCCAGGCAGGGGGCCTGGATGGCTACACCTTC.

CDR3 nucleotide sequence: TGTGCCAGCAGCTTACGGGGGAGGACTGAAGCTTTCTTT. Translating it yields CASSLRGRTEAFF. V and J are TRBV5-8 and TRBJ1-1, with a weak D call TRBD1 (5 bases). CDR1 and CDR2 from the germline V gene are SGHTS and YDEGEE. Deletions cut 2 bases from V and 5 bases from J, with 10 bases between. There are 13 residues in the CDR3.

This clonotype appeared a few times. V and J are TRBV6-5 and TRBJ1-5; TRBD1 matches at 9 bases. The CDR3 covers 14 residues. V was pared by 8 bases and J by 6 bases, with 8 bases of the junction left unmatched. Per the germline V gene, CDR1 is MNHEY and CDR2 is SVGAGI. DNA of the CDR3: TGTGCCAGCGGTCCAAGGGACAGGGCTCAGCCCCAGCATTTT. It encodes CASGPRDRAQPQHF.

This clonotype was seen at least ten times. The chain's CDR3 is CASSRHRDGYEQYF. The CDR3, as DNA: TGTGCCAGCAGTCGACACCGGGACGGCTACGAGCAGTACTTC. This sequence joins TRBV6-5 and TRBJ2-7; the D gene could be TRBD1 or TRBD2 (5 bases each). CDR1 and CDR2 (germline): MNHEY, SVGAGI. The CDR3 is made up of 14 amino acids. Trimming stripped 5 bases from V and 3 bases from J, with 14 bases between.

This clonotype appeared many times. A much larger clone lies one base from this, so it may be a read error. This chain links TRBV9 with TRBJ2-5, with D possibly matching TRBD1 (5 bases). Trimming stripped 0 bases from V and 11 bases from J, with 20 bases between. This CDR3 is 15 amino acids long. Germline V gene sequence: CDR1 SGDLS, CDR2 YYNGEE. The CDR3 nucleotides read TGTGCCAGCAGCGTAGCAGGGTTTGAGATCGATGAGCAGTACTTC. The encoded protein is CASSVAGFEIDEQYF.

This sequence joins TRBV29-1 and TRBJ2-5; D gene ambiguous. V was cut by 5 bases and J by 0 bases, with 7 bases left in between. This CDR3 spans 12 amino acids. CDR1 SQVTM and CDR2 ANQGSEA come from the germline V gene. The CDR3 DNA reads TGCAGCGTTCTACCCTACCAAGAGACCCAGTACTTC. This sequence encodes CSVLPYQETQYF.

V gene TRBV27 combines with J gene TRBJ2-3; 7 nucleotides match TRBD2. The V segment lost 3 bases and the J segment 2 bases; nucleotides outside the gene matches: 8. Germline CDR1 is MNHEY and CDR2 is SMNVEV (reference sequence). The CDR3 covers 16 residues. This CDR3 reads CASSLETSPTTDTQYF. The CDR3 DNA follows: TGTGCCAGCAGTTTGGAGACTAGCCCCACCACAGATACGCAGTATTTT.

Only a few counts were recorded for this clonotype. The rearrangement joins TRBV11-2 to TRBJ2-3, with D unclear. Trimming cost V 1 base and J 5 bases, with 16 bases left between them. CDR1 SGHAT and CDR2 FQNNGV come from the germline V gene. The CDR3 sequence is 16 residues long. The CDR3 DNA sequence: TGTGCCAGCAGCTTAGGAGGCCAATCCCTAGGAGATACGCAGTATTTT. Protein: CASSLGGQSLGDTQYF.

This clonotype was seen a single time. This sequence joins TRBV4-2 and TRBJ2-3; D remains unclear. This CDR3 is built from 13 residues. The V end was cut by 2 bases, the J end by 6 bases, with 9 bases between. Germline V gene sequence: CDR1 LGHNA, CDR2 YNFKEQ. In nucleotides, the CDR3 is TGTGCCAGCAGCCAATACGTCTCGGATACGCAGTATTTT. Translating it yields CASSQYVSDTQYF.

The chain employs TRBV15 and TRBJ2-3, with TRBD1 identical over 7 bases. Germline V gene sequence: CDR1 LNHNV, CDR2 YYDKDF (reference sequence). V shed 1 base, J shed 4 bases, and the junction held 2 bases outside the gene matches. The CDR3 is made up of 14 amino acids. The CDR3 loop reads CATSRATGADTQYF. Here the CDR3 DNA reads TGTGCCACCAGCAGAGCTACAGGGGCAGATACGCAGTATTTT.

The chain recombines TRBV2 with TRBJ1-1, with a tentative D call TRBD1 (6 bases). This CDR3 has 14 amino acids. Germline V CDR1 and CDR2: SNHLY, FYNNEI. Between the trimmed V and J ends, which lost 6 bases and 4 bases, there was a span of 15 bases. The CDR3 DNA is TGTGCCAGCAGCCCACAGGGTTTCAGCACTGAAGCTTTCTTT. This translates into CASSPQGFSTEAFF.

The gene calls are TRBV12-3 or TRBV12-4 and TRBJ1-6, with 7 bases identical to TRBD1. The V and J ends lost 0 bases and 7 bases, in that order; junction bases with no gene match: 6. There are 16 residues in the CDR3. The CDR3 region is CASSLATGTENSPLHF. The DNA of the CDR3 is TGTGCCAGCAGTTTAGCAACCGGGACAGAAAATTCACCCCTCCACTTT.

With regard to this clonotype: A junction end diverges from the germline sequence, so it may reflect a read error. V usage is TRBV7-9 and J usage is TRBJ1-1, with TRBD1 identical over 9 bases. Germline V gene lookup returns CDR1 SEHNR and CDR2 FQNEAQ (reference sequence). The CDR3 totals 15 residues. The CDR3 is CASSKTGGYVTEVFF. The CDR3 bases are TGTGCCAGCAGCAAGACAGGGGGGTACGTGACTGAAGTTTTCTTT.

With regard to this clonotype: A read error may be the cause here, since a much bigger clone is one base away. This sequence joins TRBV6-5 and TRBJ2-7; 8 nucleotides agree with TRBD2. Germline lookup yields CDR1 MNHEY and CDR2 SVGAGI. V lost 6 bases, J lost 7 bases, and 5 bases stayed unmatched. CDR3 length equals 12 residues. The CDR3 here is CASSRGGNEQYF. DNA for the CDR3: TGTGCCAGCAGCCGGGGGGGGAATGAGCAGTACTTC.

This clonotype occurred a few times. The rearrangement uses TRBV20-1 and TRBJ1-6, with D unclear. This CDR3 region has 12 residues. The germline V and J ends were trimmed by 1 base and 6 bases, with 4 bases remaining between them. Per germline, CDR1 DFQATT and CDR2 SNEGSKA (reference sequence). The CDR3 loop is CSARAGNSPLHF. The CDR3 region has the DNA TGCAGTGCTAGAGCGGGTAATTCACCCCTCCACTTT.

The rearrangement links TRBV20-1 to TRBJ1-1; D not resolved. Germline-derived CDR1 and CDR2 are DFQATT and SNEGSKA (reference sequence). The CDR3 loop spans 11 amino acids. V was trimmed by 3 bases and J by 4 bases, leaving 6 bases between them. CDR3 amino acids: CSASLSTEAFF. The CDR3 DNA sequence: TGCAGTGCTAGCCTAAGCACTGAAGCTTTCTTT.

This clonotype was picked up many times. CDR3: CSVHIPGHSYEQYF. The CDR3 DNA follows: TGCAGCGTCCATATTCCGGGACATTCCTACGAGCAGTACTTC. The V gene is TRBV29-1, the J gene TRBJ2-7; TRBD1 might be the D (6 bases). Between the trimmed V and J ends, which lost 6 bases and 1 base, there was a span of 16 bases. CDR1 is SQVTM, CDR2 ANQGSEA, per germline. The length of the CDR3 is 14 residues.

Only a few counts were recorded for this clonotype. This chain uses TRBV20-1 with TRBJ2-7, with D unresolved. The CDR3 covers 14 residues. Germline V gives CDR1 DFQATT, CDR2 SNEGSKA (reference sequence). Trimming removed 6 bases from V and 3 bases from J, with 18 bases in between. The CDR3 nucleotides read TGCAGTGCCCGACCGCAGCCTCGGAGCTACGAGCAGTACTTC. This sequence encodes CSARPQPRSYEQYF.

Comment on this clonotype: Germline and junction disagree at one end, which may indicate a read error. The CDR3 bases are TGCAGTACTAGAGATCCGGCTAGCGGGGGGAAGTACGAGCAGTACTTC. Its translation: CSTRDPASGGKYEQYF. The chain links TRBV20-1 to TRBJ2-4, with 11 nucleotides matching TRBD2. Gene TRBJ2-7 matches the end of the DNA better, so the J call may be wrong. Germline V gene lookup returns CDR1 DFQATT and CDR2 SNEGSKA (reference sequence). This CDR3 has 16 amino acids.

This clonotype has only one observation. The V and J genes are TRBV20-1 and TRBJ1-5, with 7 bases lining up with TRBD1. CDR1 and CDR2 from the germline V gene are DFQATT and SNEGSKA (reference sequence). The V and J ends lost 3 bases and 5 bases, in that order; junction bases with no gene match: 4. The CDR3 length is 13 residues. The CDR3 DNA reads TGCAGTGCTAGCCGACAGGGTTATCAGCCCCAGCATTTT. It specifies CSASRQGYQPQHF.

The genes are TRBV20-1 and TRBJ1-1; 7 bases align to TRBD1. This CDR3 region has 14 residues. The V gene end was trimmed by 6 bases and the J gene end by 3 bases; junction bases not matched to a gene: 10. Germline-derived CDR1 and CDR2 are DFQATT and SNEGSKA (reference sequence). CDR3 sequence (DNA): TGCAGTGCCATCCTCCGGGACAGCGACACTGAAGCTTTCTTT. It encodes CSAILRDSDTEAFF.

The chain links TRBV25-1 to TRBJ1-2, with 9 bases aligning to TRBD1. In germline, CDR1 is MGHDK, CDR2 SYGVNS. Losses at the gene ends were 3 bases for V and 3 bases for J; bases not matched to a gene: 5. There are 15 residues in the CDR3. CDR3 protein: CASSEAGQGYYGYTF. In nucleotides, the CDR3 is TGTGCCAGCAGTGAGGCCGGACAGGGGTACTATGGCTACACCTTC.

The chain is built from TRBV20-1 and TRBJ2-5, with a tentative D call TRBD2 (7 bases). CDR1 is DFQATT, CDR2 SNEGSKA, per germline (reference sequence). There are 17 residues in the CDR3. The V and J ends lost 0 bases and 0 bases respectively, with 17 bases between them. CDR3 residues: CSARDLRGRGYQETQYF. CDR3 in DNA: TGCAGTGCTAGAGATTTAAGAGGGAGGGGGTACCAAGAGACCCAGTACTTC.

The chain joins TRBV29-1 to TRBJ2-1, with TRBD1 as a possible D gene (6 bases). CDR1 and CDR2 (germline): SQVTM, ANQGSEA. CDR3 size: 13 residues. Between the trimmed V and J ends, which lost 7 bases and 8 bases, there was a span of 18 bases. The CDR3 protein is CSAAPDRSDEQFF. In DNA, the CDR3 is TGCAGCGCCGCCCCTGACAGGAGCGATGAGCAGTTCTTC.

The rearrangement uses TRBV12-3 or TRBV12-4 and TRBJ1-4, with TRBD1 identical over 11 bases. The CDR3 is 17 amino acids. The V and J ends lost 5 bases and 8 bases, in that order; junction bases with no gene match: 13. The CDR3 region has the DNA TGTGCCAGCAGTCTTAGAGTCGCCGGGACAGGGGGAGAAAAACTGTTTTTT. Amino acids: CASSLRVAGTGGEKLFF.

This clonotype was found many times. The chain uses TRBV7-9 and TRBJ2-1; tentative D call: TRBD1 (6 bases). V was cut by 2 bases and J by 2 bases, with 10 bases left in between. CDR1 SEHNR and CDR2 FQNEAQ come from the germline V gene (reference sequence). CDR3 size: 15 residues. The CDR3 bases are TGTGCCAGCAGCTTATCGGCAGGGGCCTACAATGAGCAGTTCTTC. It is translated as CASSLSAGAYNEQFF. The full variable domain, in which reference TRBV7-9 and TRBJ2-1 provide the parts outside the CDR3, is DTGVSQNPRHKITKRGQNVTFRCDPISEHNRLYWYRQTLGQGPEFLTYFQNEAQLEKSRLLSDRFSAERPKGSFSTLEIQRTEQGDSAMYLCASSLSAGAYNEQFFGPGTRLTVL.

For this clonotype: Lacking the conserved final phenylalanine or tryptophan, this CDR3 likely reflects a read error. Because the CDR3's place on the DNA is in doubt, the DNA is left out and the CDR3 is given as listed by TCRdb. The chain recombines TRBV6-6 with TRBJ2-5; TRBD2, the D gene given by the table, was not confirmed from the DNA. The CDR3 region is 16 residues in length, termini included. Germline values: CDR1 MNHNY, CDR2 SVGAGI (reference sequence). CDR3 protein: CARSSPGGGLGYTFGS.

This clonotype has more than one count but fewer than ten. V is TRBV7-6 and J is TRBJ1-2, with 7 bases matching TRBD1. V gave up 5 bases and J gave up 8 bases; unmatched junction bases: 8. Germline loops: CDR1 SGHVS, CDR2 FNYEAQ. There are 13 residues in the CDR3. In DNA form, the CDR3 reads TGTGCCAGCAGCGAAGGAGAGACAGGGGGCTACACCTTC. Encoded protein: CASSEGETGGYTF.

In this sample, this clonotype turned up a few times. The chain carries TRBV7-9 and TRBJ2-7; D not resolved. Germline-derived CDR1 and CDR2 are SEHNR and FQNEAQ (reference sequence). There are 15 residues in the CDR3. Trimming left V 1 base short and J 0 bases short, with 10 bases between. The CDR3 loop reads CASSLGRPVSYEQYF. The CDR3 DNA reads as TGTGCCAGCAGCTTAGGTCGTCCGGTCTCCTACGAGCAGTACTTC.